The clone carrying this T cell receptor (beta chain) came up a few times. The data were taken from a study of T cell changes during pregnancy in multiple sclerosis. Assay: immunoSEQ multiplex PCR; the TCRdb copy retains only in-frame clones and omits some. The sample gives about 100,000 clones, more than 80% of which show up once; 1% to 1.5% is in the top ten. With 5 bases removed from V and 6 bases from J, the gap between germline ends came to 17 bases. This CDR3 region has 14 residues. From germline, CDR1 is SGHNT and CDR2 YYREEE (reference sequence). This chain joins TRBV5-4 and TRBJ1-2; D is possibly TRBD1 (5 bases). The source of this sequence is a female donor with multiple sclerosis, enrolled in a pregnancy study. The specimen was peripheral blood, collected in the second trimester of pregnancy. CDR3 sequence reads: CASSLAGEGHGYTF. DNA of the CDR3: TGTGCCAGCAGTCTGGCGGGGGAGGGGCATGGCTACACCTTC.